This T cell receptor beta chain was recorded in a study of spatial heterogeneity in lung cancer. The wider study: Where present, follow-up PBMC were sequenced a median of roughly two years after resection.

Regarding time point: blood at routine non-recurrence follow-up after resection. Unsorted whole RNA samples from tumor, nontumor lung or frozen PBMC were sequenced. V shed 1 base, J shed 4 bases, and the junction held 2 bases outside the gene matches. CDR3 size: 15 residues. CDR1 and CDR2 from the germline V gene are SGHAT and FQNNGV. Each CDR3 protein is one row after TCRdb ran MiXCR on the 5' RACE reads. The table lists around 100,000 distinct CDR3 sequences, 11% of them singletons. The V gene is TRBV11-2, the J gene TRBJ2-2; TRBD1 matches at 8 bases. The sequencing used PBMCs, collected at follow-up. The TCR originated in a female donor with early-stage non-small cell lung cancer. The CDR3 bases are TGTGCCAGCAGCTTAGGGGACAGGTTCACCGGGGAGCTGTTTTTT. Protein product: CASSLGDRFTGELFF. The full variable domain, completed using reference TRBV11-2 and TRBJ2-2, is EAGVAQSPRYKIIEKRQSVAFWCNPISGHATLYWYQQILGQGPKLLIQFQNNGVVDDSQLPKDRFSAERLKGVDSTLKIQPAKLEDSAVYLCASSLGDRFTGELFFGEGSRLTVL.